Each of the 20 T cell receptor beta chains below was sequenced from the same sample in a study of post-analysis software for immune sequencing data. Their recognized antigens are unknown. Overall study findings and caveats: There were five TRBV segments more frequent in patients than controls, and TRBV5-6, TRBV5-1 and TRBV20-1 were among them.

Libraries were made from TCR beta cDNA, and they carried unique molecular identifiers. TCRdb used MiXCR to reprocess the PCR reads, holding one entry per CDR3 protein. Counted here are 750,000 to 950,000 distinct CDR3 sequences, roughly 50% occurring once; the ten biggest clones make up roughly 4.4%. The source material was blood. These receptors were obtained from a girl aged 5-17 years with multiple sclerosis.

This chain uses TRBV20-1 with TRBJ2-3; 11 nucleotides match TRBD2. Germline-derived CDR1 and CDR2 are DFQATT and SNEGSKA (reference sequence). With 6 bases clipped from V and 2 bases from J, the junction kept 10 bases outside the gene matches. The CDR3 contains 16 residues. The CDR3 spells CSALRTSGRTTDTQYF. The DNA for the CDR3 is TGCAGTGCCCTTCGGACTAGCGGGCGGACCACAGATACGCAGTATTTT.

The sample holds a few counts of this clonotype. The genes are TRBV10-3 and TRBJ1-2; D perhaps matches TRBD1 (6 bases). The CDR3 is 12 residues long. Trimming cost V 4 bases and J 6 bases, with 9 bases left between them. From germline, CDR1 is ENHRY and CDR2 SYGVKD. DNA for the CDR3: TGTGCCATCAGTGGCGGGGGCGATGGCTACACCTTC. This translates into CAISGGGDGYTF.

The chain links TRBV20-1 to TRBJ2-7, with 14 bases lining up with TRBD2. Germline V gene sequence: CDR1 DFQATT, CDR2 SNEGSKA (reference sequence). The CDR3 is 16 amino acids. J was trimmed by 2 bases and V by 8 bases; bases with no gene match: 11. The DNA of the CDR3 is TGCAGTCCGTATGGGACTAGCGGGAGAGCAACCTACGAGCAGTACTTC. Protein product: CSPYGTSGRATYEQYF.

This clonotype was picked up a small number of times. V gene TRBV12-5 combines with J gene TRBJ2-5; a possible D gene is TRBD1 (6 bases). The CDR3 extends over 15 amino acids. The germline V gene encodes CDR1 LGHNT and CDR2 FRNRAP. V was clipped by 6 bases and J by 2 bases, with 16 bases between them. The CDR3 DNA is TGTGCTAGTGGCCCAGGACAGCTCCTTCAAGAGACCCAGTACTTC. It translates to CASGPGQLLQETQYF.

The V call is TRBV29-1, the J call TRBJ1-5; tentatively, D is TRBD1 (6 bases). Trimming removed 4 bases at V and 0 bases at J, with 10 bases between. There are 14 residues in the CDR3. Germline CDR1 is SQVTM and CDR2 is ANQGSEA. The CDR3 DNA is TGCAGCGTTGCCGACAGGAATAGCAATCAGCCCCAGCATTTT. Translated: CSVADRNSNQPQHF.

The J gene is TRBJ2-1, the V gene TRBV5-6; weak D call: TRBD2 (5 bases). This CDR3 spans 12 amino acids. Trimming cost V 3 bases and J 9 bases, with 10 bases left between them. CDR1 and CDR2 from the germline V gene are SGHDT and YYEEEE. The CDR3 sequence is CASSWNRGEQFF. In DNA, the CDR3 is TGTGCCAGCAGCTGGAATCGGGGTGAGCAGTTCTTC. Full variable domain (missing parts from reference TRBV5-6 and TRBJ2-1): DAGVTQSPTHLIKTRGQQVTLRCSPKSGHDTVSWYQQALGQGPQFIFQYYEEEERQRGNFPDRFSGHQFPNYSSELNVNALLLGDSALYLCASSWNRGEQFFGPGTRLTVL.

This clonotype was seen a single time. The CDR3 DNA sequence: TGCAGCGTGGAACAGGGGGCGGACTATGGCTACACCTTC. Translation gives CSVEQGADYGYTF. The chain links TRBV29-1 to TRBJ1-2, with 9 bases fitting TRBD1. Germline CDR1 is SQVTM and CDR2 is ANQGSEA. The CDR3 has 13 residues. V dropped 6 bases and J dropped 3; count of bases not matched to a gene: 5.

The chain carries TRBV20-1 and TRBJ2-1; tentatively, D is TRBD2 (6 bases). CDR1 is DFQATT and CDR2 is SNEGSKA in the germline V gene (reference sequence). V was pared by 7 bases and J by 0 bases, with 13 bases between. The CDR3 runs 14 residues. The CDR3 DNA sequence: TGCAGTGGATTAGCTAGCGCCTCCTACAATGAGCAGTTCTTC. Translated: CSGLASASYNEQFF.

This clonotype has only a few counts. The rearrangement uses TRBV2 and TRBJ2-7; 12 bases map to TRBD2. Germline assignment: CDR1 SNHLY and CDR2 FYNNEI. The length of the CDR3 is 18 residues. V lost 3 bases and J lost 3; bases outside the gene matches: 12. DNA for the CDR3: TGTGCCAGCAGTGACAGACTAGCGGGAGCCGTATTCCACTACGAGCAGTACTTC. The encoded protein is CASSDRLAGAVFHYEQYF. Full variable domain (missing parts from reference TRBV2 and TRBJ2-7): EPEVTQTPSHQVTQMGQEVILRCVPISNHLYFYWYRQILGQKVEFLVSFYNNEISEKSEIFDDQFSVERPDGSNFTLKIRSTKLEDSAMYFCASSDRLAGAVFHYEQYFGPGTRLTVT.

This clonotype was seen only a few times. V usage is TRBV12-3 or TRBV12-4 and J usage is TRBJ2-6, with D perhaps matching TRBD1 or TRBD2 (6 bases each). V dropped 3 bases and J dropped 2 bases, with 17 bases sitting between them. The CDR3 contains 18 residues. This CDR3 reads CASSLHGGVYPGANVLTF. The CDR3, as DNA: TGTGCCAGCAGTTTGCACGGGGGCGTTTACCCTGGGGCCAACGTCCTGACTTTC.

The rearrangement joins TRBV6-5 to TRBJ2-3, with 16 bases lining up with TRBD2. This CDR3 is built from 18 residues. With 1 base clipped from V and 2 bases from J, the junction kept 3 bases outside the gene matches. Germline-derived CDR1 and CDR2 are MNHEY and SVGAGI. CDR3 protein: CASSYFGTSGRATDTQYF. The CDR3 bases are TGTGCCAGCAGTTACTTCGGGACTAGCGGGAGGGCCACAGATACGCAGTATTTT.

The V call is TRBV13, the J call TRBJ2-3; possible D gene TRBD2, 5 bases. The ends were cut back, 2 bases at V and 4 bases at J, with 13 bases in the middle. Germline CDR1 reads PRHDT; CDR2 reads FYEKMQ (reference sequence). The CDR3 spans 15 residues. The CDR3 here is CASSLLGGSADTQYF. The DNA for the CDR3 is TGTGCCAGCAGCTTACTAGGTGGTAGCGCAGATACGCAGTATTTT.

This clonotype appeared once. The rearrangement uses TRBV3-1 and TRBJ2-2, with a tentative D call TRBD2 (6 bases). This CDR3 has 17 residues. Germline CDR1 reads LGHDT; CDR2 reads YNNKEL (reference sequence). V lost 1 base, J lost 3 bases, and 15 bases lay in between. The CDR3 DNA follows: TGTGCCAGCAGCCAAGCCCGCGGGGCGGGTTACACCGGGGAGCTGTTTTTT. Translation: CASSQARGAGYTGELFF.

This CDR3 reads CSARDAGTSGRVYEQYF. The CDR3 DNA follows: TGCAGTGCTAGAGACGCCGGGACTAGCGGGAGAGTCTACGAGCAGTACTTC. V and J are TRBV20-1 and TRBJ2-1; 14 bases map to TRBD2. The end of the DNA aligns better with TRBJ2-7, so the J call may be wrong. The germline V gene encodes CDR1 DFQATT and CDR2 SNEGSKA (reference sequence). The CDR3 spans 17 residues.

The chain joins TRBV18 to TRBJ2-7; D is undetermined. V dropped 3 bases and J dropped 4 bases, with 10 bases sitting between them. CDR1 and CDR2 (germline): KGHSH, LQKENI. CDR3 length equals 13 residues. DNA of the CDR3: TGTGCCAGCTCACCTGCTCAGTTTTACGAGCAGTACTTC. Amino acids: CASSPAQFYEQYF.

V gene TRBV29-1 combines with J gene TRBJ2-7; D is possibly TRBD1 (6 bases). The germline V gene encodes CDR1 SQVTM and CDR2 ANQGSEA. Trimming shortened V by 4 bases and J by 7 bases, and 32 bases separated the two germline ends. CDR3 length: 18 residues. The CDR3 sequence: CSVGGRGDRLWSYNEQYF. The CDR3 DNA reads TGCAGCGTTGGTGGCAGGGGCGACCGCTTGTGGTCCTACAATGAGCAGTACTTC.

This clonotype came up once. J is TRBJ2-3 and V is TRBV9; D ambiguous. The germline V gene has CDR1 SGDLS and CDR2 YYNGEE. The V and J ends lost 4 bases and 2 bases respectively, with 17 bases between them. This CDR3 is built from 16 residues. CDR3 region: CASSPPPKEFTDTQYF. The CDR3 DNA sequence: TGTGCCAGCAGCCCGCCCCCAAAAGAGTTCACAGATACGCAGTATTTT.

DNA for the CDR3: TGTGCCAGCAGTCAATCGACTAGCGGGAGGTTCGATACGCAGTATTTT. This gives the protein CASSQSTSGRFDTQYF. The chain is built from TRBV27 and TRBJ2-3; 13 bases map to TRBD2. The CDR3 has 16 residues. With V trimmed by 5 bases and J by 6 bases, 8 bases remained unmatched. Germline lookup yields CDR1 MNHEY and CDR2 SMNVEV (reference sequence).

The sample holds a few counts of this clonotype. This chain links TRBV6-6 with TRBJ1-1, with D perhaps TRBD1 (5 bases). The CDR3 has 15 residues. Trimming shortened V by 5 bases and J by 1 base, and 14 bases separated the two germline ends. CDR1 is MNHNY, CDR2 SVGAGI, per germline (reference sequence). The CDR3 DNA is TGTGCCAGCAGTCCGACTTTTACAGGGAACACTGAAGCTTTCTTT. Translated: CASSPTFTGNTEAFF.

This chain uses TRBV11-2 with TRBJ1-1; tentative D call: TRBD1 (5 bases). The CDR3 is made up of 13 amino acids. V was shortened by 1 base and J by 7 bases, with 10 bases between the two germline ends. Looked up from germline, CDR1 is SGHAT and CDR2 is FQNNGV. CDR3 nucleotide sequence: TGTGCCAGCAGCTTAGCCTGGGACCGTGAAGCTTTCTTT. Encoded protein: CASSLAWDREAFF.